Given below is one TCR beta chain in context. This sample is part of a study of CD8+CD57+ T cells in acquired aplastic anemia. The authors sequenced patients whose flow cytometry had shown CD8+CD57+ cell expansion. Among the patients, none had received any therapy at the time of blood sampling. The germline V gene has CDR1 LNHDA and CDR2 SQIVND (reference sequence). Trimming stripped 9 bases from V and 4 bases from J, with 18 bases between. CDR3 length: 14 residues. Profiling that covered TCR beta VDJ and CDR3 relied on genomic DNA as its template. Each CDR3 protein gets one entry after TCRdb re-called the reads with MiXCR. This sample has about 470,000 distinct CDR3 sequences, with about a third found just once.

This chain links TRBV19 with TRBJ1-1; D uncertain. This clonotype originated in a human donor with aplastic anemia. Material: sorted CD4+, CD8+, or CD8+CD57+ T cells (not recorded which) from PBMCs. The CDR3, as DNA: TGTGCCAGCAGCGCCCCCTATGGTAGCACTGAAGCTTTCTTT. As protein: CASSAPYGSTEAFF.